The 21 T cell receptor beta chains reported below all come from one sample, sequenced in a study of T-cell memory formation after mild COVID-19. TCRdb passed the 5' RACE reads through MiXCR, listing each CDR3 protein once. The sample records about 40,000 distinct CDR3 sequences, roughly 10% being singletons. The sequenced sample consisted of PBMCs or a T cell subset sorted from them (not recorded which). These receptor sequences come from a man aged 18-30 years who had mild COVID-19 (a few samples of this study predate the infection). Cell type and time point are not known.

This clonotype has ten or more counts. The rearrangement links TRBV27 to TRBJ1-6; 8 bases are a match to TRBD1. Germline V lookup: CDR1 MNHEY, CDR2 SMNVEV (reference sequence). After removal of 6 bases from V and 9 bases from J, the junction contained 7 bases not matched to a gene. CDR3 length: 14 residues. The CDR3 bases are TGTGCCAGCAGATCAGGGGGCGGGGGTTCACCCCTCCACTTT. This sequence encodes CASRSGGGGSPLHF.

The chain couples TRBV9 to TRBJ2-5; the D gene is possibly TRBD1 (5 bases). CDR3 size: 13 residues. Trimming left V 6 bases short and J 5 bases short, with 14 bases between. Germline CDR1 is SGDLS and CDR2 is YYNGEE. CDR3 nucleotide sequence: TGTGCCAGCAATACAGGTTTGGGTGAGACCCAGTACTTC. It translates to CASNTGLGETQYF. The variable domain in full, completed from reference TRBV9 and TRBJ2-5, reads DSGVTQTPKHLITATGQRVTLRCSPRSGDLSVYWYQQSLDQGLQFLIQYYNGEERAKGNILERFSAQQFPDLHSELNLSSLELGDSALYFCASNTGLGETQYFGPGTRLLVL.

Ten or more counts support this clonotype. This rearrangement joins TRBV5-1 to TRBJ1-5, with 9 bases identical to TRBD1. CDR3 length: 17 residues. The V and J ends lost 0 bases and 6 bases, in that order; junction bases with no gene match: 10. The germline V gene encodes CDR1 SGHRS and CDR2 YFSETQ. CDR3: CASSLAPQGARGQPQHF. The CDR3 DNA reads TGCGCCAGCAGCTTGGCCCCACAGGGGGCAAGGGGTCAGCCCCAGCATTTT.

This clonotype was picked up a small number of times. The chain is built from TRBV6-2 or TRBV6-3 and TRBJ2-1; 12 nucleotides match TRBD1. The V and J ends lost 6 bases and 6 bases, in that order; junction bases with no gene match: 9. Germline V gene lookup returns CDR1 MNHEY and CDR2 SVGEGT. The CDR3 contains 16 residues. Here the CDR3 DNA reads TGTGCCAGCAGCTGGTGGGACAGGGGGCCGGTCAATGAGCAGTTCTTC. Translating it yields CASSWWDRGPVNEQFF.

The V gene is TRBV6-4, the J gene TRBJ2-3, with D uncertain. Germline-derived CDR1 and CDR2 are MRHNA and SNTAGT. The CDR3 contains 15 residues. The V end lost 5 bases, the J end lost 7 bases, and 19 bases lay between the germline ends. This chain's CDR3 is CASSPDLAGMNTQYF. CDR3 nucleotide sequence: TGTGCCAGCAGTCCAGACCTCGCCGGCATGAATACGCAGTATTTT.

This clonotype has at least ten counts. The chain couples TRBV20-1 to TRBJ2-7; D could derive from TRBD1 or TRBD2 (6 bases each). Germline assignment: CDR1 DFQATT and CDR2 SNEGSKA (reference sequence). V was cut by 0 bases and J by 7 bases, with 13 bases left in between. This CDR3 spans 13 amino acids. This chain's CDR3 is CSARDRGPNEQYF. In nucleotides, the CDR3 is TGCAGTGCTAGAGATCGGGGGCCGAATGAGCAGTACTTC.

This clonotype was detected many times. The chain couples TRBV11-2 to TRBJ2-4; D call uncertain. The germline CDR1 and CDR2 sequences are SGHAT and FQNNGV. V shed 1 base and J shed 0 bases, with 10 bases lying between them. CDR3 size: 16 residues. CDR3 coding DNA: TGTGCCAGCAGCTTAGCTGGGCAGTTAGCCAAAAACATTCAGTACTTC. Translating gives CASSLAGQLAKNIQYF. Full variable domain (rest looked up from reference TRBV11-2 and TRBJ2-4): EAGVAQSPRYKIIEKRQSVAFWCNPISGHATLYWYQQILGQGPKLLIQFQNNGVVDDSQLPKDRFSAERLKGVDSTLKIQPAKLEDSAVYLCASSLAGQLAKNIQYFGAGTRLSVL.

This clonotype came up many times. V is TRBV7-9 and J is TRBJ1-1; no reliable D call. Germline CDR1 and CDR2: SEHNR and FQNEAQ (reference sequence). The CDR3 totals 15 residues. Between the trimmed V and J ends, which lost 4 bases and 1 base, there was a span of 13 bases. CDR3: CASSSPGWPNTEAFF. The DNA of the CDR3 is TGTGCCAGCAGCTCCCCGGGGTGGCCGAACACTGAAGCTTTCTTT.

There are many counts of this clonotype. The V gene is TRBV27, the J gene TRBJ2-3; 12 bases line up with TRBD2. CDR3 length: 15 amino acids. Germline assignment: CDR1 MNHEY and CDR2 SMNVEV (reference sequence). The V segment lost 7 bases and the J segment 5 bases; nucleotides outside the gene matches: 7. CDR3 loop: CASNRLAGDGDTQYF. The DNA for the CDR3 is TGTGCCAGCAACCGACTAGCGGGGGATGGAGATACGCAGTATTTT.

This clonotype was detected many times. The rearrangement links TRBV5-1 to TRBJ1-6; D remains unclear. V was clipped by 6 bases and J by 6 bases, with 16 bases between them. From germline, CDR1 is SGHRS and CDR2 YFSETQ. The CDR3 is made up of 15 amino acids. The CDR3 DNA reads as TGCGCCAGCACCGGGAATTGGGAGCGTAATTCACCCCTCCACTTT. It codes for CASTGNWERNSPLHF.

This clonotype showed up many times. This sequence joins TRBV3-1 and TRBJ2-1; 7 bases match TRBD2. The CDR3 is 17 residues long. The germline gives CDR1 LGHDT, CDR2 YNNKEL (reference sequence). V trimming: 4 bases; J trimming: 7 bases; junction bases outside the gene matches: 16. For the CDR3, the DNA is TGTGCCAGCAGCCCCTCGACCACTAGCGTTTTTTCGAATGAGCAGTTCTTC. This translates into CASSPSTTSVFSNEQFF.

This clonotype was counted ten times or more. V gene TRBV6-6 combines with J gene TRBJ2-3, with a tentative D call TRBD1 (6 bases). V dropped 0 bases and J dropped 0 bases, with 13 bases sitting between them. The germline V gene encodes CDR1 MNHNY and CDR2 SVGAGI (reference sequence). This CDR3 has 17 residues. The CDR3 DNA follows: TGTGCCAGCAGTTACTCGCCATGGACAGAAAGCACAGATACGCAGTATTTT. Translation gives CASSYSPWTESTDTQYF.

There are many counts of this clonotype. The chain carries TRBV27 and TRBJ1-6, with D unclear. Trimming stripped 4 bases from V and 7 bases from J, with 5 bases between. The CDR3 is made up of 12 amino acids. Per the germline V gene, CDR1 is MNHEY and CDR2 is SMNVEV (reference sequence). CDR3: CASSYWNSPLHF. Here the CDR3 DNA reads TGTGCCAGCAGTTATTGGAATTCACCCCTCCACTTT.

This clonotype has a count of ten or more. The chain has TRBV9 and TRBJ1-1, with D hard to call. In germline, CDR1 is SGDLS, CDR2 YYNGEE. With 6 bases removed from V and 3 bases from J, the gap between germline ends came to 15 bases. This CDR3 is built from 14 residues. The CDR3 here is CASTLTLEDTEAFF. The CDR3 bases are TGTGCCAGCACCCTGACCCTTGAGGACACTGAAGCTTTCTTT.

As concerns this clonotype: At one boundary the junction diverges from the germline segment, which might be a read error. The genes are TRBV6-6 and TRBJ2-3, with TRBD2 matching 9 bases. Germline values: CDR1 MNHNY, CDR2 SVGAGI (reference sequence). The CDR3 has 16 amino acids. In DNA, the CDR3 is TGTGCCAGCAGTGACTCGAGCGGGGGGCCAGGAGATACGCAGTATTTT. This sequence encodes CASSDSSGGPGDTQYF.

This clonotype was found a few times. The chain recombines TRBV5-1 with TRBJ2-1; weak D call: TRBD1 (5 bases). V was pared by 3 bases and J by 3 bases, with 13 bases between. The germline CDR1 and CDR2 sequences are SGHRS and YFSETQ. The CDR3 is 15 amino acids. This CDR3 is CASSSGAYDYNEQFF. The CDR3 nucleotides read TGCGCCAGCAGCTCTGGGGCCTACGACTACAATGAGCAGTTCTTC.

This clonotype has ten or more counts. The rearrangement joins TRBV12-3 or TRBV12-4 to TRBJ2-3; a weak D match, TRBD2 (5 bases). Trimming took off 3 bases at V and 1 base at J, with 14 bases between the two ends. The CDR3 sequence is 16 residues long. The DNA for the CDR3 is TGTGCCAGCAGTTTCAGTTGGGAGATGGGCACAGATACGCAGTATTTT. This sequence encodes CASSFSWEMGTDTQYF.

This clonotype was recorded many times. The chain is built from TRBV28 and TRBJ2-7; either TRBD1 or TRBD2 may fit D (5 bases each). Germline lookup yields CDR1 MDHEN and CDR2 SYDVKM. This CDR3 comprises 14 residues. The V end was cut by 10 bases, the J end by 2 bases, with 18 bases between. The CDR3 DNA reads as TGTGCCACTGAATCGGGACCGACTGCCTACGAGCAGTACTTC. Amino acids: CATESGPTAYEQYF.

In its sample, this clonotype was seen many times. This chain links TRBV7-9 with TRBJ2-2; D is unresolved. The CDR3 is made up of 15 amino acids. Germline CDR1 is SEHNR and CDR2 is FQNEAQ (reference sequence). Trimming took off 4 bases at V and 1 base at J, with 10 bases between the two ends. CDR3 residues: CASSSPGENTGELFF. The CDR3 nucleotides are TGTGCCAGCAGCTCCCCGGGCGAGAACACCGGGGAGCTGTTTTTT.

The table lists this clonotype with many counts. The rearrangement links TRBV15 to TRBJ1-1; D is uncertain. There are 15 residues in the CDR3. Germline CDR1 and CDR2: LNHNV and YYDKDF (reference sequence). With 0 bases removed from V and 1 base from J, the gap between germline ends came to 9 bases. CDR3 DNA: TGTGCCACCAGCAGAGAGGGGTCTGGGAACACTGAAGCTTTCTTT. It translates to CATSREGSGNTEAFF.

This clonotype was picked up many times. The chain has TRBV4-3 and TRBJ1-6; D not resolved. Trimming cost V 0 bases and J 8 bases, with 14 bases left between them. CDR1 and CDR2 (germline): LGHNA, YSLEER. The CDR3 spans 16 residues. Here the CDR3 reads CASSQDLTALDSPLHF. CDR3 DNA sequence: TGCGCCAGCAGCCAAGATCTAACCGCACTGGATTCACCCCTCCACTTT.